Shown below are 3 T cell receptor beta chains from a single sample sequenced in a study of spatial heterogeneity in lung cancer. Overall study findings and caveats: Intratumoral expanded alpha and beta TCR counts were found to track tumor mutation counts.

No antigens are known for them. TCRdb called the 5' RACE reads again in MiXCR, with one record for every CDR3 protein. The table has over 2,000 distinct CDR3 sequences, roughly 18% seen once; the top ten hold 10%. Stated time point: sample taken at primary tumor resection. This specimen was lung tumor tissue, taken at surgery. The receptors were sampled from a male donor with early-stage non-small cell lung cancer.

By its share, this clonotype is medium-sized (0.01 to 0.1%). The chain combines TRBV3-2 with TRBJ2-1; the D call in the table, TRBD2, was not verified against the DNA. TRBV3-2 is a pseudogene. There are 16 residues in the CDR3. The chain's CDR3 is CASSFTREQAYNEQFF. DNA for the CDR3: TGTGCCAGCAGCTTCACGAGGGAACAAGCCTACAATGAGCAGTTCTTC.

This clonotype is medium-sized. The chain carries TRBV30 and TRBJ1-5; D is uncertain. Trimming pared 3 bases from V and 6 bases from J, leaving 15 bases between. Germline V gene data show CDR1 as GTSNPN and CDR2 as SVGIG (reference sequence). CDR3 length: 14 amino acids. The CDR3 DNA sequence: TGTGCCTGGAGAAGAAAGCCGGAGGGTCAGCCCCAGCATTTT. This translates into CAWRRKPEGQPQHF.

The sample holds many counts of this clonotype. This chain joins TRBV18 and TRBJ1-5, with a possible D match to TRBD1 (6 bases). Germline CDR1 reads KGHSH; CDR2 reads LQKENI. V lost 5 bases, J lost 0 bases, and 11 bases lay in between. The CDR3 runs 15 residues. The CDR3 sequence: CASSNRVHSNQPQHF. Written as DNA, the CDR3 is TGTGCCAGCTCAAACAGGGTTCATAGCAATCAGCCCCAGCATTTT.